This passage covers 31 T cell receptor beta chains from one sample sequenced in a study of chemoradiotherapy in HPV16-positive cancers. Data came from immunoSEQ multiplex PCR; TCRdb stores just in-frame clones and leaves some out. The sample lists 7,500 to 8,500 clones; about 66% were seen once. Sampling was done from a patient who underwent chemoradiotherapy. Receptors originate from a human donor with HPV-associated anogenital cancer.

J is TRBJ1-2 and V is TRBV11-2; D not resolved. CDR3 length: 14 residues. Trimming stripped 8 bases from V and 4 bases from J, with 17 bases between. CDR1 is SGHAT and CDR2 is FQNNGV in the germline V gene. The CDR3 DNA follows: TGTGCCAGCCGCCGGGCGAACAGTCCCTATGGCTACACCTTC. As protein: CASRRANSPYGYTF.

The J gene is TRBJ1-6, the V gene TRBV21-1; TRBD1, the table's D call, was not compared with the DNA. TRBV21-1 is classified as a pseudogene. The CDR3 spans 15 residues. This chain's CDR3 is CASRTTGLGDSPLHF. The CDR3 DNA reads as TGTGCCAGCCGAACGACAGGGCTAGGGGACTCACCCCTCCACTTT.

V gene TRBV7-2 combines with J gene TRBJ2-7, with TRBD2 as a possible D gene (6 bases). Trimming removed 1 base from V and 2 bases from J, with 15 bases in between. CDR3 length: 16 amino acids. CDR1 SGHTA and CDR2 FQGNSA come from the germline V gene. The CDR3 DNA follows: TGTGCCAGCAGCTTAGGGGGAGGACCAGGGACCTACGAGCAGTACGTC. Amino acids: CASSLGGGPGTYEQYV.

In its sample, this clone was seen a few times. The genes are TRBV19 and TRBJ2-2; no firm D call. V lost 6 bases and J lost 4, with 18 bases in between. The CDR3 sequence is 16 residues long. Germline V lookup: CDR1 LNHDA, CDR2 SQIVND (reference sequence). The CDR3 nucleotides are TGTGCCAGTAGCACCCACGAGCCACGAGGCACCGGGGAGCTGTTTTTT. The encoded protein is CASSTHEPRGTGELFF.

The chain combines TRBV6-6 with TRBJ2-3; D uncertain. This CDR3 is 15 amino acids long. Trimming took off 10 bases at V and 1 base at J, with 18 bases between the two ends. Germline V lookup: CDR1 MNHNY, CDR2 SVGAGI (reference sequence). CDR3 sequence: CATSPGNSRTDTQYF. CDR3 sequence (DNA): TGTGCCACCTCCCCAGGCAATAGCCGCACAGATACGCAGTATTTT.

V usage is TRBV28 and J usage is TRBJ2-1, with 7 bases lining up with TRBD2. This CDR3 comprises 18 residues. Germline V gives CDR1 MDHEN, CDR2 SYDVKM. Trimming cost V 3 bases and J 3 bases; bases outside gene matches: 14. Written as DNA, the CDR3 is TGTGCCAGCAGTTTGGGGGGGAGGGGCCGATATTTCTACAATGAGCAGTTCTTC. Translated, it gives CASSLGGRGRYFYNEQFF.

This clone turned up a few times. The rearrangement links TRBV13 to TRBJ2-3, with D perhaps TRBD1 (5 bases). The V gene's germline CDR1 is PRHDT and CDR2 FYEKMQ (reference sequence). The CDR3 totals 13 residues. The V gene lost 1 base and the J gene lost 4 bases, with 6 bases spanning the gap. CDR3 in amino acids: CASSLEGADTQYF. In DNA form, the CDR3 reads TGTGCCAGCAGCTTAGAAGGGGCAGATACGCAGTATTTT.

The DNA of the CDR3 is TGCGCCAGCAGCCACGGGCTTCTCGGGGCCAACGTCCTGACTTTC. Its translation is CASSHGLLGANVLTF. V gene TRBV4-1 combines with J gene TRBJ2-6; no clear D gene. V was clipped by 3 bases and J by 4 bases, with 10 bases between them. The CDR3 totals 15 residues. CDR1 MGHRA and CDR2 YSYEKL come from the germline V gene.

This clone was detected once. The V and J genes are TRBV2 and TRBJ2-1; tentatively, D is TRBD2 (6 bases). V shed 2 bases and J shed 1 base, with 15 bases lying between them. The V gene's germline CDR1 is SNHLY and CDR2 FYNNEI. The CDR3 loop spans 17 amino acids. The CDR3 DNA follows: TGTGCCAGCAGTGAAAATCCGCGGAGGGTATCCTACAATGAGCAGTTCTTC. Its translation is CASSENPRRVSYNEQFF.

The table lists this clone with a few counts. This sequence joins TRBV7-8 and TRBJ2-1; D unclear. Trimming removed 1 base from V and 9 bases from J, with 13 bases in between. CDR3 size: 14 residues. The germline V gene has CDR1 SGHVS and CDR2 FQNEAQ. The CDR3 protein is CASSLVARMGEQFF. DNA for the CDR3: TGTGCCAGCAGCTTAGTTGCCAGGATGGGTGAGCAGTTCTTC.

The chain employs TRBV6-1 and TRBJ2-7; no clear D gene. Trimming pared 9 bases from V and 7 bases from J, leaving 16 bases between. The CDR3 is 12 residues long. Germline V gene sequence: CDR1 MNHNS, CDR2 SASEGT. The CDR3 loop is CASRASTKEQYF. The DNA for the CDR3 is TGTGCCAGTAGGGCCTCTACTAAGGAGCAGTACTTC.

This clone has just one count. The rearrangement uses TRBV15 and TRBJ2-1; 7 bases align to TRBD2. This CDR3 comprises 16 residues. With 3 bases clipped from V and 0 bases from J, the junction kept 5 bases outside the gene matches. CDR1 LNHNV and CDR2 YYDKDF come from the germline V gene (reference sequence). The CDR3 reads CATSSTSASSYNEQFF. The CDR3 DNA sequence: TGTGCCACCAGCAGCACTAGCGCGAGCTCCTACAATGAGCAGTTCTTC.

The chain combines TRBV5-5 with TRBJ1-5; TRBD1 matches at 8 bases. This CDR3 has 15 residues. Germline V gene lookup returns CDR1 SGHKS and CDR2 YYEKEE (reference sequence). J was trimmed by 3 bases and V by 4 bases; bases with no gene match: 6. CDR3 in amino acids: CASSPRTGNNQPQHF. In DNA form, the CDR3 reads TGTGCCAGCAGCCCAAGGACAGGGAACAATCAGCCCCAGCATTTT.

This rearrangement joins TRBV10-3 to TRBJ2-7, with D maybe TRBD2 (5 bases). The CDR3 runs 13 residues. Looked up from germline, CDR1 is ENHRY and CDR2 is SYGVKD. Trimming cost V 8 bases and J 2 bases, with 13 bases left between them. CDR3 loop: CAISRAETYEQYF. The CDR3 DNA is TGTGCCATCTCGCGGGCCGAAACCTACGAGCAGTACTTC.

V usage is TRBV2 and J usage is TRBJ1-2, with D unclear. Germline CDR1 reads SNHLY; CDR2 reads FYNNEI. Trimming removed 4 bases from V and 4 bases from J, with 10 bases in between. CDR3 length: 13 amino acids. For the CDR3, the DNA is TGTGCCAGCAGTGTTGGGGTGGGCTATGGCTACACCTTC. It is translated as CASSVGVGYGYTF.

The J gene is TRBJ2-1, the V gene TRBV16; the D is unclear. The germline V and J ends were trimmed by 5 bases and 7 bases, with 15 bases remaining between them. This CDR3 spans 14 amino acids. Germline values: CDR1 KGHSY, CDR2 FQNENV. CDR3 nucleotides: TGTGCCAGCAGCGACAATCTCAACAAGAATGAGCAGTTCTTC. It translates to CASSDNLNKNEQFF.

The V call is TRBV6-5, the J call TRBJ1-1; no firm D call. V was trimmed by 8 bases and J by 1 base, leaving 11 bases between them. The CDR3 covers 13 residues. Germline V gives CDR1 MNHEY, CDR2 SVGAGI. CDR3 protein: CASFKTSNTEAFF. CDR3 bases: TGTGCCAGCTTTAAGACATCGAACACTGAAGCTTTCTTT.

The chain is built from TRBV19 and TRBJ1-2; a weak D match, TRBD1 (5 bases). The CDR3 contains 14 residues. V dropped 9 bases and J dropped 6 bases, with 20 bases sitting between them. Per the germline V gene, CDR1 is LNHDA and CDR2 is SQIVND (reference sequence). In nucleotides, the CDR3 is TGTGCCAGCTCTACGGGGACGGGTTATGATGGCTACACCTTC. Protein sequence: CASSTGTGYDGYTF.

This chain uses TRBV11-2 with TRBJ2-3, with D tentatively TRBD1 (6 bases). Germline CDR1 SGHAT, CDR2 FQNNGV. The CDR3 contains 16 residues. Trimming shortened V by 5 bases and J by 0 bases, and 15 bases separated the two germline ends. CDR3 region: CASSRRDNPSTDTQYF. CDR3 coding DNA: TGTGCCAGCAGCCGCCGGGACAACCCTAGCACAGATACGCAGTATTTT.

Only a few counts were recorded for this clone. DNA of the CDR3: TGTGCCAGCAGTTACGCAGGGGGCGCTCTTTTGGTTAGGTATGGCTACACCTTC. Translation: CASSYAGGALLVRYGYTF. The rearrangement uses TRBV7-9 and TRBJ1-2; 8 bases map to TRBD1. Germline V gene sequence: CDR1 SEHNR, CDR2 FQNEAQ (reference sequence). This CDR3 is 18 amino acids long. The ends lost 6 bases at V and 5 bases at J; junction bases unmatched: 20.

CDR3 coding DNA: TGCGCCAGCAGCCAAAGGGCTAGCGGGAGTGATACGCAGTATTTT. Protein sequence: CASSQRASGSDTQYF. V is TRBV4-3 and J is TRBJ2-3; the match to TRBD2 covers 10 bases. The CDR3 is 15 amino acids. CDR1 LGHNA and CDR2 YSLEER come from the germline V gene. Losses at the gene ends were 2 bases for V and 6 bases for J; bases not matched to a gene: 5.

The genes are TRBV5-4 and TRBJ1-2, with 8 positions matching TRBD1. Germline CDR1 reads SGHNT; CDR2 reads YYREEE (reference sequence). V lost 1 base and J lost 7; bases outside the gene matches: 9. The CDR3 has 15 amino acids. CDR3 sequence (DNA): TGTGCCAGCAGCTTGCTCTTGACAGGGGATGGTGGCTACACCTTC. Its protein is CASSLLLTGDGGYTF.

This chain links TRBV18 with TRBJ1-2, with D perhaps matching TRBD1 (5 bases). Trimming removed 3 bases at V and 2 bases at J, with 7 bases between. The germline CDR1 and CDR2 sequences are KGHSH and LQKENI. The CDR3 is 13 amino acids. CDR3 protein: CASSPGQNYGYTF. Here the CDR3 DNA reads TGTGCCAGCTCACCGGGGCAGAACTATGGCTACACCTTC.

The chain joins TRBV29-1 to TRBJ2-7; D assignment may be TRBD1 or TRBD2 (5 bases each). The CDR3 has 14 amino acids. Germline-derived CDR1 and CDR2 are SQVTM and ANQGSEA. Trimming pared 4 bases from V and 1 base from J, leaving 14 bases between. CDR3 sequence (DNA): TGCAGCGTTGTTATATTTGGGGGATCCTACGAGCAGTACTTC. As protein: CSVVIFGGSYEQYF.

This chain uses TRBV5-4 with TRBJ1-6, with D possibly being TRBD1 (5 bases). From germline, CDR1 is SGHNT and CDR2 YYREEE (reference sequence). Trimming left V 0 bases short and J 14 bases short, with 15 bases between. The CDR3 has 14 residues. This CDR3 reads CASSLVGTLGTLHF. CDR3 bases: TGTGCCAGCAGCTTGGTGGGGACTCTCGGGACCCTCCACTTT.

The chain couples TRBV1 to TRBJ2-7; the D segment call TRBD2 is taken from the table without a DNA check. TRBV1 is termed a pseudogene. The CDR3 has 8 amino acids. The CDR3 DNA follows: TGCACCACCCTCGAGCAGTACTTC. Translation: CTTLEQYF.

The gene calls are TRBV4-1 and TRBJ1-5; maybe TRBD1 (5 bases). The CDR3 spans 15 residues. V shed 3 bases and J shed 2 bases, with 11 bases lying between them. Looked up from germline, CDR1 is MGHRA and CDR2 is YSYEKL. CDR3 DNA: TGCGCCAGCAGCCATTCCAGGGACGGCAATCAGCCCCAGCATTTT. The encoded protein is CASSHSRDGNQPQHF.

Only a few counts were recorded for this clone. The chain combines TRBV10-1 with TRBJ1-3, with D unclear. V was cut by 1 base and J by 3 bases, with 4 bases left in between. The CDR3 sequence is 13 residues long. Germline CDR1 and CDR2: WNHNN and SYGVQD (reference sequence). CDR3 nucleotides: TGCGCCAGCAGTGAGTACCGTGGAAACACCATATATTTT. The encoded protein is CASSEYRGNTIYF.

CDR3 in amino acids: CASSPSKPSNYGYTF. CDR3 bases: TGCGCCAGCAGCCCCTCTAAGCCATCTAACTATGGCTACACCTTC. This rearrangement joins TRBV5-1 to TRBJ1-2; D call uncertain. The germline CDR1 and CDR2 sequences are SGHRS and YFSETQ. Trimming stripped 4 bases from V and 0 bases from J, with 13 bases between. The CDR3 extends over 15 amino acids.

The chain has TRBV28 and TRBJ2-7; 12 bases are a match to TRBD1. CDR3 length: 16 amino acids. Germline V lookup: CDR1 MDHEN, CDR2 SYDVKM. The J segment lost 5 bases and the V segment lost 4 bases, leaving 9 bases of the junction unmatched. CDR3 nucleotides: TGTGCCAGCAGTTCGGCCGGGACAGGGGGCGAAGACGAGCAGTACTTC. Its protein product is CASSSAGTGGEDEQYF.

In this sample, this clone turned up a few times. The chain couples TRBV6-5 to TRBJ2-7, with D tentatively TRBD1 (6 bases). Trimming removed 6 bases from V and 0 bases from J, with 15 bases in between. Per the germline V gene, CDR1 is MNHEY and CDR2 is SVGAGI. The CDR3 has 15 amino acids. Written as DNA, the CDR3 is TGTGCCAGCAGACCCGAAGGACAGATCTCCTACGAGCAGTACTTC. This codes for CASRPEGQISYEQYF.